This is a list of T cell receptor beta chains from one sample in a study of shared clonotypes between healthy human individuals. Sequenced by immunoSEQ multiplex PCR; TCRdb stores in-frame clones only, minus some. Found here are hundreds of thousands of clones, over 95% of them singletons; the top ten hold about 0.11%. Sequenced material: naive CD8+ T cells sorted from blood. These TCRs come from a woman in her thirties in good health. Each CDR3 is given with its conserved first and last residue. Each record gives: D gene, J gene, clone size, V gene, CDR3 protein, CDR3 DNA. D genes are given only for firm matches. Not every row has a clone size; where given, it reads once, few, many or a size class.

TRBD1 TRBJ1-6 . TRBV10-3 CATRQGLGSPLHF TGTGCCACCCGACAGGGTCTGGGTTCACCCCTCCACTTT
. TRBJ1-5 . TRBV5-1 CASSKYSNQPQHF TGCGCCAGCAGTAAGTATAGCAATCAGCCCCAGCATTTT
TRBD1 TRBJ1-4 . TRBV19 CASSKDREGEGEKLFF TGTGCCAGTAGTAAGGACAGGGAGGGAGAAGGTGAAAAACTGTTTTTT
TRBD1 TRBJ2-7 . TRBV5-1 CASSSTGTGSYEQYF TGCGCCAGCAGCTCCACCGGGACAGGGTCCTACGAGCAGTACTTC
TRBD2 TRBJ2-1 . TRBV7-3 CASSLNHREGEQFF TGTGCCAGCAGCTTAAATCATCGGGAGGGGGAGCAGTTCTTC
TRBD1 TRBJ1-5 . TRBV7-9 CASSMGQGNQPQHF TGTGCCAGCAGCATGGGACAGGGCAATCAGCCCCAGCATTTT
TRBD1 TRBJ2-1 . TRBV19 CASSIANAGGAYNEQFF TGTGCCAGTAGTATAGCAAATGCAGGGGGCGCCTACAATGAGCAGTTCTTC
. TRBJ1-6 . TRBV30 CAWSSRFNSPLHF TGTGCCTGGAGTTCCAGATTCAATTCACCCCTCCACTTT
. TRBJ1-5 . TRBV6-5 CASSATGGRGQPQHF TGTGCCAGCAGCGCTACTGGGGGGCGCGGGCAGCCCCAGCATTTT
. TRBJ2-1 . TRBV19 CASSIDLKGEDNEQFF TGTGCCAGTAGTATAGATCTCAAAGGGGAGGACAATGAGCAGTTCTTC
TRBD2 TRBJ2-7 . TRBV7-9 CASSLDGASGTYEQYF TGTGCCAGCAGCTTAGACGGGGCTAGCGGTACCTACGAGCAGTACTTC
. TRBJ2-5 . TRBV15 CATSRVVLAQETQYF TGTGCCACCAGCAGAGTGGTACTAGCCCAAGAGACCCAGTACTTC
. TRBJ2-2 once TRBV27 CASRPGKQLPGELFF TGTGCCAGCAGACCGGGAAAGCAGCTTCCCGGGGAGCTGTTTTTT
. TRBJ2-7 . TRBV28 CASSFSGAPYEQYF TGTGCCAGCAGTTTCTCAGGGGCCCCCTACGAGCAGTACTTC
TRBD1 TRBJ1-4 . TRBV7-9 CASSFPRDRGEKLFF TGTGCCAGCAGCTTTCCACGCGACAGGGGTGAAAAACTGTTTTTT
. TRBJ1-2 . TRBV5-4 CASSLDGRGYTF TGTGCCAGCAGCTTGGATGGGAGGGGCTACACCTTC
. TRBJ2-5 once TRBV9 CASSVVSGETQYF TGTGCCAGCAGCGTAGTGAGCGGGGAGACCCAGTACTTC
. TRBJ2-7 . TRBV11-2 CASTQGNEQYF TGTGCCAGCACCCAGGGTAACGAGCAGTACTTC
. TRBJ1-2 . TRBV5-1 CASSGLEGHNGPNYGYTF TGCGCCAGCAGCGGTCTTGAAGGACACAATGGTCCCAACTATGGCTACACCTTC
. TRBJ2-7 . TRBV9 CASSAGVSKSYEQYF TGTGCCAGCAGCGCAGGGGTTAGCAAATCCTACGAGCAGTACTTC
. TRBJ2-1 . TRBV7-6 CASSLSRGGPYNEQFF TGTGCCAGCAGCTTATCGCGGGGCGGCCCTTACAATGAGCAGTTCTTC
. TRBJ2-1 once TRBV7-6 CASSGPYNEQFF TGTGCCAGCAGCGGGCCCTACAATGAGCAGTTCTTC
TRBD2 TRBJ2-7 . TRBV6-5 CASRPGLAGAYEQYF TGTGCCAGCAGACCCGGACTAGCGGGAGCGTACGAGCAGTACTTC
. TRBJ2-1 . TRBV4-1 CASSPQTEYNEQFF TGCGCCAGCAGCCCCCAGACAGAATACAATGAGCAGTTCTTC
. TRBJ2-7 . TRBV5-1 CASSLPAGTVYEQYF TGCGCCAGCAGCTTGCCCGCCGGGACTGTTTACGAGCAGTACTTC
TRBD1 TRBJ2-7 . TRBV4-1 CASSQLPGQGSYEQYF TGCGCCAGCAGCCAACTACCGGGACAGGGATCCTACGAGCAGTACTTC
TRBD2 TRBJ2-2 . TRBV7-8 CASSLVGGLDLSNTGELFF TGTGCCAGCAGCTTAGTCGGGGGACTAGACCTATCTAACACCGGGGAGCTGTTTTTT
TRBD2 TRBJ2-1 once TRBV7-7 CASSLEGGLARINEQFF TGTGCCAGCAGCTTAGAGGGCGGACTAGCGCGAATCAATGAGCAGTTCTTC
. TRBJ1-2 . TRBV28 CASGHKGRAYGYTF TGTGCCAGCGGGCACAAGGGGCGGGCCTATGGCTACACCTTC